This TCR beta chain is from a study of breast tumors, draining lymph nodes, adjacent tissues. Study results and caveats: That most tumor T cells come from lymph nodes remained unproven. Luminal-like breast cancer showed significantly higher tumor–nontumor repertoire similarity than basal-like. Tumor repertoires ranked between lymph nodes and nontumor tissue in diversity, with V and J gene preferences. Data fit most tumor T cells coming from lymph node, expanding in tumor.

There are many counts of this clonotype. Its antigen is undetermined. V was cut by 3 bases and J by 2 bases, with 9 bases left in between. Germline values: CDR1 ENHRY, CDR2 SYGVKD. The CDR3 has 14 amino acids. TCRdb itself ran the multiplex PCR reads through MiXCR, one entry per CDR3 protein. Counted here are approximately 210,000 distinct CDR3 sequences, under 35% occurring once; the ten biggest clones make up 3% to 4%. Breast cancer patients provided tissue from their axillary draining lymph nodes. V and J are TRBV10-3 and TRBJ2-3; a possible D gene is TRBD2 (6 bases). The clonotype originates from a female donor with breast cancer. Some clones in this sample may be carry-over from other donors' samples. Input material: axillary lymph node tissue. This CDR3 is CAISDPSDTDTQYF. CDR3 nucleotide sequence: TGTGCCATCAGTGACCCTAGCGACACAGATACGCAGTATTTT.